The sample holds a few counts of the clone carrying this T cell receptor beta chain. The data originate from a study of T-cell reconstitution after alpha-beta-depleted transplantation in children. Using unique molecular identifiers, the investigators prepared the TCRbeta library. TCRdb fed the PCR reads into MiXCR, producing one record per CDR3 protein. The repertoire holds around 340,000 distinct CDR3 sequences, with more than 10% as singletons. V was clipped by 9 bases and J by 6 bases; unmatched bases: 7. CDR3 size: 13 residues. The source is a human donor who donated a stem cell graft to a child with Fanconi anemia. The specimen comprised PBMCs, sampled from the stem cell graft. The V call is TRBV12-3 or TRBV12-4, the J call TRBJ2-1; the match to TRBD1 covers 8 bases. The CDR3 coding sequence is TGTGCCAGTCGGCAGGGGGCGGGCAATGAGCAGTTCTTC. Translating it yields CASRQGAGNEQFF.